Below are 5 T cell receptor beta chains sequenced from a single sample in a study of cytomegalovirus exposure and HLA in healthy donors. Vbeta (60) and Jbeta (13) primers were used in the PCR. Libraries were prepared by immunoSEQ multiplex PCR; TCRdb keeps only in-frame clonotypes and omits some of them. The sample yields 58,000 or so clones, roughly 80% seen once. The source material was PBMCs. These receptors all come from a woman aged 40 to 50 in good health and CMV-seropositive.

The J gene is TRBJ2-3, the V gene TRBV5-1, with D possibly TRBD1 on 6 matching bases. V lost 4 bases and J lost 2, with 11 bases in between. This CDR3 comprises 14 residues. Germline lookup yields CDR1 SGHRS and CDR2 YFSETQ. CDR3 protein: CASSEGHLTDTQYF. CDR3 DNA sequence: TGCGCCAGCAGCGAGGGACACCTCACAGATACGCAGTATTTT. Full variable domain (missing parts from reference TRBV5-1 and TRBJ2-3): KAGVTQTPRYLIKTRGQQVTLSCSPISGHRSVSWYQQTPGQGLQFLFEYFSETQRNKGNFPGRFSGRQFSNSRSEMNVSTLELGDSALYLCASSEGHLTDTQYFGPGTRLTVL.

The chain links TRBV2 to TRBJ1-1; TRBD1 is a possible D gene (5 bases). Germline V lookup: CDR1 SNHLY, CDR2 FYNNEI. This CDR3 contains 16 residues. Trimming shortened V by 5 bases and J by 0 bases, and 16 bases separated the two germline ends. CDR3 nucleotides: TGTGCCAGCAGTCCAACCCGGGGGTCCATGAACACTGAAGCTTTCTTT. It yields the protein CASSPTRGSMNTEAFF.

As DNA, the CDR3 is TGTGCCAGCAGTCCCCTTCTACCACACACCGGGGAGCTGTTTTTT. Protein product: CASSPLLPHTGELFF. The chain couples TRBV27 to TRBJ2-2; D remains ambiguous. This CDR3 has 15 amino acids. The germline V gene has CDR1 MNHEY and CDR2 SMNVEV (reference sequence). Trimming shortened V by 5 bases and J by 3 bases, and 13 bases separated the two germline ends.

This clone has a single count. This sequence joins TRBV11-3 and TRBJ2-3, with D tentatively TRBD1 (6 bases). The V gene's germline CDR1 is SGHNT and CDR2 YENEEA. The CDR3 spans 14 residues. V shed 3 bases and J shed 4 bases, with 11 bases lying between them. As DNA, the CDR3 is TGTGCCAGCAGCTTGGGGGCCGGGGCAGATACGCAGTATTTT. This codes for CASSLGAGADTQYF.

The gene calls are TRBV7-2 and TRBJ1-2; 7 bases line up with TRBD1. The V gene end was trimmed by 1 base and the J gene end by 7 bases; junction bases not matched to a gene: 6. The CDR3 sequence is 14 residues long. Germline lookup yields CDR1 SGHTA and CDR2 FQGNSA. The CDR3 DNA reads as TGTGCCAGCAGCTTAGGACCGAAGGGGGCTGGCTACACCTTC. Its translation: CASSLGPKGAGYTF.